The TCR beta chain described here comes from a study of OX40 agonist ivuxolimab in advanced cancers. The study, taken as a whole, reports: No antigen was identified for the clonally expanded peripheral T cells.

The CDR3 has 16 amino acids. Trimming left V 0 bases short and J 11 bases short, with 19 bases between. The V gene's germline CDR1 is MNHNS and CDR2 SASEGT. In the case of this clone: What it binds is unknown.

Only in-frame clones appear in the TCRdb table, and some are missing; sequencing was by immunoSEQ multiplex PCR. Of about 50,000 clones listed, around 90% were seen once; the top ten hold approximately 0.78%. The TCR comes from an adult with an advanced solid tumor such as melanoma, head and neck, liver or kidney cancer. This chain uses TRBV6-1 with TRBJ1-4; the D is unclear. The sequencing used CD4+ or CD8+ T cells sorted from blood, collected in a trial of the OX40 agonist ivuxolimab. CDR3 coding DNA: TGTGCCAGCAGTGAAGCTTCTCAGGCTGTCAGCCCCAAACTGTTTTTT. It yields the protein CASSEASQAVSPKLFF.